Listed below are T cell receptor beta chains from one sample, sequenced in a study of spatial heterogeneity in lung cancer. TCRdb fed the 5' RACE reads into MiXCR, producing one record per CDR3 protein. The sample gives tens of thousands of distinct CDR3 sequences, approximately 19% of which show up once; 21% is in the top ten. Sequencing used PBMCs, obtained at follow-up. The source is a male donor with early-stage non-small cell lung cancer. The CDR3 runs from the conserved cysteine through the conserved F or W. Fields, in order: J gene, V gene, CDR3 protein.

TRBJ2-1 | TRBV21-1 | CASRLHLTGGTRLAGTNEQFF
TRBJ2-5 | TRBV4-1 | CASSQSGTLDRSETQYF
TRBJ2-5 | TRBV4-1 | CASSQDWGETQYF
TRBJ2-1 | TRBV30 | CAWGGGRDRYNEQFF
TRBJ2-3 | TRBV7-9 | CASSNTPGEGTDTQYF
TRBJ2-5 | TRBV9 | CASSVGGPRETQYF
TRBJ2-5 | TRBV11-2 | CASSFTSQETQYF
TRBJ1-1 | TRBV6-5 | CASSLPGPEAFF
TRBJ2-1 | TRBV2 | CASSVGPNEQFF
TRBJ2-2 | TRBV9 | CASSVGGTGLTGELFF
TRBJ2-7 | TRBV6-5 | CASSLTSGTSYEQYF
TRBJ2-1 | TRBV20-1 | CSARASTTYNEQFF
TRBJ2-7 | TRBV11-2 | CASSLVGATSSYEQYF
TRBJ2-7 | TRBV4-2 | CASSPGGQTTYEQYF
TRBJ2-3 | TRBV12-3/TRBV12-4 | CASQAGPTDTQYF
TRBJ1-5 | TRBV6-1 | CASTPGEGNQPQHF
TRBJ1-5 | TRBV3-1 | CASSQGAGPQHF
TRBJ2-7 | TRBV4-1 | CASSTGTGLISSYEQYF
TRBJ2-2 | TRBV24-1 | CATSPRDRDTGELFF
TRBJ1-2 | TRBV7-8 | CASSSLTGSPDGYTF
TRBJ1-1 | TRBV5-1 | CASSLGENTEAFF
TRBJ2-7 | TRBV12-3/TRBV12-4 | CASSLSIGGGASYEQYF
TRBJ1-6 | TRBV9 | CASSLSPGQGSLRSYNSPLHF
TRBJ2-7 | TRBV27 | CASSKDRGSSYEQYF
TRBJ1-2 | TRBV7-9 | CASSPIIDYGYTF
TRBJ1-1 | TRBV6-5 | CASSSGVLNTEAFF
TRBJ2-1 | TRBV29-1 | CSILRDYNEQFF
TRBJ1-4 | TRBV10-3 | CAISEAGTGEKLFF
TRBJ2-7 | TRBV5-1 | CASSPAWGGSSYEQYF
TRBJ2-2 | TRBV5-5 | CASSPGPGNTGELFF
TRBJ1-6 | TRBV6-1 | CASTSTGNNSPLHF
TRBJ2-4 | TRBV29-1 | CSVAPSVKNIQYF
TRBJ1-2 | TRBV10-3 | CAISQAGGSYGYTF
TRBJ1-1 | TRBV3-1 | CASSPLRRRTEAFF
TRBJ1-1 | TRBV25-1 | CASSSSGVSEAFF
TRBJ1-1 | TRBV5-1 | CASRDGTGPTEAFF
TRBJ2-7 | TRBV18 | CASSPPEGNYEQYF
TRBJ2-1 | TRBV9 | CASSVGGTIGEQFF
TRBJ1-2 | TRBV6-6 | CASTQTESQYGYTF
TRBJ2-3 | TRBV20-1 | CSADRDRGTDTQYF
TRBJ2-5 | TRBV24-1 | CATSDGPEETQYF
TRBJ2-1 | TRBV20-1 | CSARDPGQTFNEQFF
TRBJ1-4 | TRBV6-6 | CASTEGQGHYEKLFF
TRBJ2-7 | TRBV19 | CASTGARYEQYF
TRBJ2-7 | TRBV20-1 | CSARTSGYEQYF
TRBJ1-3 | TRBV6-2/TRBV6-3 | CASSYSGRAGAGNTIYF
TRBJ2-1 | TRBV6-5 | CASGPGLASYNEQFF
TRBJ2-2 | TRBV12-3/TRBV12-4 | CASSLFGSVGELFF
TRBJ2-5 | TRBV29-1 | CSVFTSGGGQETQYF
TRBJ1-4 | TRBV5-1 | CASSLGLAGNEKLFF
TRBJ2-7 | TRBV6-5 | CASTLGGGYEQYF
TRBJ1-5 | TRBV27 | CASSFWGSNQPQHF
TRBJ2-5 | TRBV20-1 | CSARSGTGKETQYF
TRBJ1-5 | TRBV11-2 | CASSLSSGYNQPQHF